This T cell receptor (beta chain) emerged from a study of cytomegalovirus exposure and HLA in healthy donors. 13 Jbeta primers and 60 Vbeta primers were used for the PCR. The method was immunoSEQ multiplex PCR; TCRdb's version includes in-frame clones alone and lacks a portion of them. The profile covers 75,000 to 90,000 clones, with 65% to 80% appearing a single time and 8.5% to 14% taken by the ten largest. The length of the CDR3 is 13 residues. Germline-derived CDR1 and CDR2 are MNHEY and SMNVEV (reference sequence). Trimming left V 7 bases short and J 5 bases short, with 12 bases between. The chain is built from TRBV27 and TRBJ2-1; possible D gene TRBD2, 6 bases. This clonotype was sampled from a woman in her 40s in good health and CMV-seropositive. The sample was PBMCs. In nucleotides, the CDR3 is TGTGCCAGCACGGCGGGATGGGACAATGAGCAGTTCTTC. It specifies CASTAGWDNEQFF.